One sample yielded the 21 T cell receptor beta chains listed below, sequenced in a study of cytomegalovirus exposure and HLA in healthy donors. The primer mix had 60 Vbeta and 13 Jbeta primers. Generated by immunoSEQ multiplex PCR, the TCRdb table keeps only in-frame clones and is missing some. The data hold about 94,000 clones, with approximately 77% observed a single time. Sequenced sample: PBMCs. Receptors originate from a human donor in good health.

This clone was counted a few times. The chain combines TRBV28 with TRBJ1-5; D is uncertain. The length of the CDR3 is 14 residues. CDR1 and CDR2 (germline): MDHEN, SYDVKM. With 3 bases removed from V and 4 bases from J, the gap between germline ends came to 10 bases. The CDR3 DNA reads TGTGCCAGCAGTTTGGTTGGCAGAAATCAGCCCCAGCATTTT. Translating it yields CASSLVGRNQPQHF.

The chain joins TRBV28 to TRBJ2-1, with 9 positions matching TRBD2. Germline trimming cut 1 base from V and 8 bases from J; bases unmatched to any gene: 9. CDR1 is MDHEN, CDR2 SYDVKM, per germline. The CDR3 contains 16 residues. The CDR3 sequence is CASSLLASGTIDEQFF. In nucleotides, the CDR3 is TGTGCCAGCAGTTTATTAGCTAGCGGGACTATCGATGAGCAGTTCTTC.

The CDR3 DNA follows: TGTGCCAGCACAGGGAACACTGAAGCTTTCTTT. It translates to CASTGNTEAFF. The chain joins TRBV28 to TRBJ1-1, with D unresolved. Germline V gene sequence: CDR1 MDHEN, CDR2 SYDVKM. V was pared by 7 bases and J by 1 base, with 4 bases between. The CDR3 extends over 11 amino acids.

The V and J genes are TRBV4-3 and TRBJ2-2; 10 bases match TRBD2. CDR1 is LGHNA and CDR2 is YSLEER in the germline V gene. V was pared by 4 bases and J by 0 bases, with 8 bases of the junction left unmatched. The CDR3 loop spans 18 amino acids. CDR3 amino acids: CASSPGGLAVTNTGELFF. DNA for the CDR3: TGCGCCAGCAGCCCCGGTGGACTAGCGGTGACGAACACCGGGGAGCTGTTTTTT.

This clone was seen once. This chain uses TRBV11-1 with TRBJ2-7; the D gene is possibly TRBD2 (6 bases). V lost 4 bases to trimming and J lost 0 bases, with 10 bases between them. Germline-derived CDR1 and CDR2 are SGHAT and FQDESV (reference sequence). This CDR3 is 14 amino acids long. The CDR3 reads CASSWDSLSYEQYF. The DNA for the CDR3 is TGTGCCAGCAGCTGGGACTCCCTCTCCTACGAGCAGTACTTC.

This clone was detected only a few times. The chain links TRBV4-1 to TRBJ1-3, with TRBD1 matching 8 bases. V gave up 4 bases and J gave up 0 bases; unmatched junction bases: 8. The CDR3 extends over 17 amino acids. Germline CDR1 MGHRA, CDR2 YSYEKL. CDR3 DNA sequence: TGCGCCAGCAGCCGACAGGGGCTCGTTCTCTCTGGAAACACCATATATTTT. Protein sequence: CASSRQGLVLSGNTIYF.

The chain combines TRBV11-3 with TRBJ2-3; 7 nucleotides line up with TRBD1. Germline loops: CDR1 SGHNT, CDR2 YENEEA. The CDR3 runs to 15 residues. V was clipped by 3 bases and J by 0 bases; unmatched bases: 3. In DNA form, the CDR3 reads TGTGCCAGCAGCTTGGACAGGATGAGCACAGATACGCAGTATTTT. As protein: CASSLDRMSTDTQYF. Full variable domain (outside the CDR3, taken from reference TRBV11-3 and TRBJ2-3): EAGVVQSPRYKIIEKKQPVAFWCNPISGHNTLYWYLQNLGQGPELLIRYENEEAVDDSQLPKDRFSAERLKGVDSTLKIQPAELGDSAVYLCASSLDRMSTDTQYFGPGTRLTVL.

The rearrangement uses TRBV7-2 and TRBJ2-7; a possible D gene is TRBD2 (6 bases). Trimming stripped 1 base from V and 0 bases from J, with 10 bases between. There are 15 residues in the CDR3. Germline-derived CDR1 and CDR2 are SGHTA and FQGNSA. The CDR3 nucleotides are TGTGCCAGCAGCTTAGGTCGGGGGAGCTCCTACGAGCAGTACTTC. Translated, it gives CASSLGRGSSYEQYF.

DNA of the CDR3: TGTGCCAGCAGCTTGGCCAGCGGCGGATTTAGCACAGATACGCAGTATTTT. Amino acid sequence: CASSLASGGFSTDTQYF. This chain connects TRBV5-8 to TRBJ2-3; a possible D gene is TRBD2 (5 bases). Looked up from germline, CDR1 is SGHTS and CDR2 is YDEGEE. The CDR3 is 17 residues long. Trimming removed 0 bases at V and 0 bases at J, with 14 bases between.

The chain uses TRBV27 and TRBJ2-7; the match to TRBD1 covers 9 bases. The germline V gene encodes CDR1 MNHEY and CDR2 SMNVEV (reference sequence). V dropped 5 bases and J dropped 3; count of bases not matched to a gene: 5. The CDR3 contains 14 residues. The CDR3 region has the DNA TGTGCCAGCAGTGTCCGGGACAGGGTCTACGAGCAGTACTTC. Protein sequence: CASSVRDRVYEQYF.

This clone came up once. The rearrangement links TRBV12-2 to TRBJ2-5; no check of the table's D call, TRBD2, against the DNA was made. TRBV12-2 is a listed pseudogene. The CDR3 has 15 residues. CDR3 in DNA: TGTGCAAGTCGCACCCAGCGGGAGGGTAAGGAGACCCAGTACTTC. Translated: CASRTQREGKETQYF.

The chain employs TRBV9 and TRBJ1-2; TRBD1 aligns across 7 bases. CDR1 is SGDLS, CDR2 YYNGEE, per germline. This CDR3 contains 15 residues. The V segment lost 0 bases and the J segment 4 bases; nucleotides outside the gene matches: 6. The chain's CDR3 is CASSVEGDSGYGYTF. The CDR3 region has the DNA TGTGCCAGCAGCGTAGAGGGGGACAGTGGCTATGGCTACACCTTC.

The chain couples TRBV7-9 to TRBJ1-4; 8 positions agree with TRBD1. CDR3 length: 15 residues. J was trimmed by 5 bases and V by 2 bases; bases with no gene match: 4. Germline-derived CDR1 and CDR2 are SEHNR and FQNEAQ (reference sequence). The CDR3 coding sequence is TGTGCCAGCAGCTTAAGACAGGGGAAGAATGAAAAACTGTTTTTT. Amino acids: CASSLRQGKNEKLFF.

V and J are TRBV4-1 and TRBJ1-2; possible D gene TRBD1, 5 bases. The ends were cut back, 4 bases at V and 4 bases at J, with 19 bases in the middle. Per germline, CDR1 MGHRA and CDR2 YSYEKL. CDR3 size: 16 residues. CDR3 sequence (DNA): TGCGCCAGCAGCCGACTGGGTGAACAGGTTTCCTATGGCTACACCTTC. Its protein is CASSRLGEQVSYGYTF.

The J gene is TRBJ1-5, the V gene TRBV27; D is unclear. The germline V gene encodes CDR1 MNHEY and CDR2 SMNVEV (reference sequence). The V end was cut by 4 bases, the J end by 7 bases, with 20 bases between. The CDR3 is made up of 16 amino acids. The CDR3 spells CASSSTPGRIGQPQHF. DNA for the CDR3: TGTGCCAGCAGTTCAACCCCGGGAAGAATAGGGCAGCCCCAGCATTTT.

CDR3 protein: CASSIQPPTGIPGNTIYF. The CDR3 DNA is TGTGCCAGCAGCATCCAGCCTCCTACAGGGATTCCTGGAAACACCATATATTTT. The chain couples TRBV7-2 to TRBJ1-3; TRBD1 is a possible D gene (6 bases). The CDR3 runs to 18 residues. In germline, CDR1 is SGHTA, CDR2 FQGNSA. V dropped 5 bases and J dropped 2 bases, with 22 bases sitting between them.

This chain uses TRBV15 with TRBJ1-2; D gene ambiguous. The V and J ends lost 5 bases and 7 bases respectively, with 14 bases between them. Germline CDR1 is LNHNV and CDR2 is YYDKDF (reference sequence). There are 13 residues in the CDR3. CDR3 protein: CATSVEAKSGYTF. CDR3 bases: TGTGCCACCAGCGTAGAGGCTAAGAGTGGCTACACCTTC. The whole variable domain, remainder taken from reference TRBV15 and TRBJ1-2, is DAMVIQNPRYQVTQFGKPVTLSCSQTLNHNVMYWYQQKSSQAPKLLFHYYDKDFNNEADTPDNFQSRRPNTSFCFLDIRSPGLGDTAMYLCATSVEAKSGYTFGSGTRLTVV.

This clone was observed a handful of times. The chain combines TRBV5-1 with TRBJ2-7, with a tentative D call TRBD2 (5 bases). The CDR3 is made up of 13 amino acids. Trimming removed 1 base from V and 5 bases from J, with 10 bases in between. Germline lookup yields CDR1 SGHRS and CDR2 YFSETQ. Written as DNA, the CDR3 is TGCGCCAGCAGCTTGACGGGAAGACACGAGCAGTACTTC. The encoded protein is CASSLTGRHEQYF.

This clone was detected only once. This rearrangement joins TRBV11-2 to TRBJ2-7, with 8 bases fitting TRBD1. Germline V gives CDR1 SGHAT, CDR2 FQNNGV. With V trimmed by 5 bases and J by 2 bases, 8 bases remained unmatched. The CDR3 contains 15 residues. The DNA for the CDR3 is TGTGCCAGCAGCCCGCGGGACAGGATGACCTACGAGCAGTACTTC. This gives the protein CASSPRDRMTYEQYF.

The DNA for the CDR3 is TGTGCCAGCAGTCGCACGGAAGGGCGGGATGAAAAACTGTTTTTT. Protein sequence: CASSRTEGRDEKLFF. V usage is TRBV27 and J usage is TRBJ1-4; D gene ambiguous. Trimming shortened V by 5 bases and J by 6 bases, and 16 bases separated the two germline ends. CDR1 is MNHEY, CDR2 SMNVEV, per germline (reference sequence). This CDR3 is built from 15 residues.

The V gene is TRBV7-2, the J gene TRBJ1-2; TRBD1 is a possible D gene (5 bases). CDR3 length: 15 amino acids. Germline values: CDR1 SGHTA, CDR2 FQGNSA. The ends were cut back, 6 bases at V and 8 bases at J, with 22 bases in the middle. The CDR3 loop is CASSFTSQGGRGYTF. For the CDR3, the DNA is TGTGCCAGCAGTTTTACCAGCCAGGGAGGTCGGGGCTACACCTTC. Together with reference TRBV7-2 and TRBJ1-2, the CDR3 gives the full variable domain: GAGVSQSPSNKVTEKGKDVELRCDPISGHTALYWYRQSLGQGLEFLIYFQGNSAPDKSGLPSDRFSAERTGGSVSTLTIQRTQQEDSAVYLCASSFTSQGGRGYTFGSGTRLTVV.